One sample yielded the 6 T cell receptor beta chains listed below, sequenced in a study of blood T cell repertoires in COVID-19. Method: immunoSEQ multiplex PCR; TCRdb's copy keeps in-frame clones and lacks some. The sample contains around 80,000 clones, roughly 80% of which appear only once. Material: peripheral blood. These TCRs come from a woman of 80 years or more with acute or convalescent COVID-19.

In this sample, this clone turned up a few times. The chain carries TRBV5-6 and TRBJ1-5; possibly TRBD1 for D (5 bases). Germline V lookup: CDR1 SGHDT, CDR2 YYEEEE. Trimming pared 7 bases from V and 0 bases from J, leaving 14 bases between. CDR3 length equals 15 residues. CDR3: CASSPGLYSNQPQHF. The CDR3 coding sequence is TGTGCCAGCTCCCCGGGACTGTATAGCAATCAGCCCCAGCATTTT.

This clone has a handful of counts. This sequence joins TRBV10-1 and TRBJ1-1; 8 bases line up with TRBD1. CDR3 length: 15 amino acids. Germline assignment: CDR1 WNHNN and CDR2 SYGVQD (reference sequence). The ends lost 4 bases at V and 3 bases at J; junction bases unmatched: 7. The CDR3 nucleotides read TGCGCCAGCAGTGGGAATCAGGGGGCGTACACTGAAGCTTTCTTT. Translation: CASSGNQGAYTEAFF.

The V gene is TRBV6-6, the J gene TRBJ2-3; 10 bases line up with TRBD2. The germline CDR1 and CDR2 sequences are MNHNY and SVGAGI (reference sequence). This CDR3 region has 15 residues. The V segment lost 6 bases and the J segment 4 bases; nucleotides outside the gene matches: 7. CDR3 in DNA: TGTGCCAGCAGCCAGAGCGGGGGGGCCCCAGATACGCAGTATTTT. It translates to CASSQSGGAPDTQYF.

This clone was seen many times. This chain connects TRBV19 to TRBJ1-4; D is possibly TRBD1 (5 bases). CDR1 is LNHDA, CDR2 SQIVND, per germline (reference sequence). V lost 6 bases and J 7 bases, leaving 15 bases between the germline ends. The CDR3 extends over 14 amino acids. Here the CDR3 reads CASRQDLWGEKLFF. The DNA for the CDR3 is TGTGCCAGTAGACAGGACCTATGGGGTGAAAAACTGTTTTTT.

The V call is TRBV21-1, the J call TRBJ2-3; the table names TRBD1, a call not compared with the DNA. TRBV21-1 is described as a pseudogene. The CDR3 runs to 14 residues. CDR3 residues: CASSKQGAEDTQYF. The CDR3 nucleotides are TGTGCCAGCAGCAAACAGGGGGCCGAGGATACGCAGTATTTT.

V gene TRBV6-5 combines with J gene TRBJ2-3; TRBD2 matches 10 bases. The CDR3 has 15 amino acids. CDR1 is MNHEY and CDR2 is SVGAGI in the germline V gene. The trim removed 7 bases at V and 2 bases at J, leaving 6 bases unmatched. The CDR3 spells CASTLSGGHTDTQYF. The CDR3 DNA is TGTGCCAGCACCCTTAGCGGGGGGCACACAGATACGCAGTATTTT.